The T cell receptor (beta chain) described here comes from a study of patients and donors after allogeneic stem cell transplantation. TCRdb fed the RT-PCR reads into MiXCR, producing one record per CDR3 protein. The repertoire has about 200,000 distinct CDR3 sequences, around two fifths of them found once; the top ten carry around 35%. CDR3 length: 11 amino acids. V lost 2 bases, J lost 5 bases, and 6 bases lay in between. Germline values: CDR1 GTSNPN, CDR2 SVGIG (reference sequence). The rearrangement uses TRBV30 and TRBJ1-2, with D hard to call. The sequence was obtained from a human donor who was either an allogeneic HSCT recipient or a stem cell or donor lymphocyte infusion donor (not recorded which). It is not recorded whose cells these are; they may come from a transplant donor. The sequencing sample was made of blood, either unsorted or a sorted T cell fraction (not recorded which). The DNA of the CDR3 is TGTGCCTGGAGTCAGGAGTATGGCTACACCTTC. Protein: CAWSQEYGYTF.